These T cell receptor beta chains were read from a single sample in a study of CD8 T cells in Susac syndrome. TCRdb ran MiXCR on the immunoSEQ multiplex PCR reads and lists one entry per CDR3 protein. The table lists 55,000 to 80,000 distinct CDR3 sequences, roughly 93% of them singletons. Sequenced: CD4+ T cells from PBMCs. The receptors were gathered from a human donor with Susac syndrome. Each CDR3 is given with its conserved first and last residue. D genes are given only for firm matches. Not all rows give a size; the values are once, few, many and, for expanded clones, a class.

D,size,J,V,DNA,CDR3
NA,once,TRBJ1-5,TRBV6-2/TRBV6-3,TGTGCCAGCAGTTACTTCGGGGCCGCGAATCAGCCCCAGCATTTT,CASSYFGAANQPQHF
NA,NA,TRBJ2-4,TRBV12-3/TRBV12-4,TGTGCCAGCAGTTTATCAGGGGTCGGCAAAAACATTCAGTACTTC,CASSLSGVGKNIQYF
NA,NA,TRBJ2-3,TRBV12-3/TRBV12-4,TGTGCCAGCAGTTTCTCTTCCGATACGCAGTATTTT,CASSFSSDTQYF
TRBD2,NA,TRBJ2-5,TRBV27,TGTGCCAGCAGTTTCCTGGTGGGAGGGGTGGAGACCCAGTACTTC,CASSFLVGGVETQYF
TRBD2,NA,TRBJ2-3,TRBV4-1,TGCGCCAGCAGCCAGGATGGACTAGCCCTAGATACGCAGTATTTT,CASSQDGLALDTQYF
TRBD2,NA,TRBJ2-1,TRBV28,TGTGCCAGCAGTCCCCTGTTGTTAGCGGGGGGGGCCGGGAACAATGAGCAGTTCTTC,CASSPLLLAGGAGNNEQFF
TRBD1,once,TRBJ1-3,TRBV5-1,TGCGCCAGCAGCCCACAGGGGTCTGGAAACACCATATATTTT,CASSPQGSGNTIYF
NA,NA,TRBJ1-2,TRBV15,TGTGCCACCAGCAGAGGACAGGCCTCAGGCTACACCTTC,CATSRGQASGYTF
NA,NA,TRBJ2-4,TRBV20-1,TGCAGCCACCGGGCGGAGGCCAAAAACATTCAGTACTTC,CSHRAEAKNIQYF
NA,NA,TRBJ2-2,TRBV12-3/TRBV12-4,TGTGCCAGCAGTTTCGGGAACAGCTTTATCACCGGGGAGCTGTTTTTT,CASSFGNSFITGELFF
NA,NA,TRBJ2-5,TRBV19,TGTGCCAGTAGTATGGAGGAGGCGGAGACCCAGTACTTC,CASSMEEAETQYF
TRBD1,NA,TRBJ2-7,TRBV28,TGTGCCAGCAGTCAGTTACAGGGGTACGAGCAGTACTTC,CASSQLQGYEQYF
TRBD1,NA,TRBJ1-1,TRBV28,TGTGCCAGCAGTTTTGGGACAGGGGTGTTGGATACTGAAGCTTTCTTT,CASSFGTGVLDTEAFF
TRBD1,NA,TRBJ2-7,TRBV10-3,TGTGCCATCAGTGGGGGACAGGGTATGCTCAACGAGCAGTACTTC,CAISGGQGMLNEQYF
TRBD2,NA,TRBJ2-3,TRBV6-1,TGTGCCAGCAGTGCGCGTGGACTAGCGGGCACAGATACGCAGTATTTT,CASSARGLAGTDTQYF
TRBD1,NA,TRBJ1-4,TRBV6-1,TGTGCCAGCCATGATCCGGACAGGGATGAAAAACTGTTTTTT,CASHDPDRDEKLFF
TRBD1,NA,TRBJ2-3,TRBV7-4,TGTGCCAGCAGCTCCCGGGACAGGGAGACAGATACGCAGTATTTT,CASSSRDRETDTQYF
TRBD1,NA,TRBJ1-2,TRBV10-3,TGTGCCATCGCGCGATTAGAGGGGGCTTATGGCTACACCTTC,CAIARLEGAYGYTF
NA,NA,TRBJ1-2,TRBV20-1,TGCAGTGCTACTCCCGGCAATTGGTTTGCTGCTAACTATGGCTACACCTTC,CSATPGNWFAANYGYTF
NA,NA,TRBJ2-7,TRBV11-3,TGTGCCAGCAGCTCATGGACTGACTCCTACGAGCAGTACTTC,CASSSWTDSYEQYF
NA,NA,TRBJ2-2,TRBV7-3,TGTGCCAGCAGCTTAAACAGTCGGGACCGGGAGCTGTTTTTT,CASSLNSRDRELFF
NA,NA,TRBJ1-5,TRBV27,TGTGCCAGCAGTTTATCGATAAGAAGGGATCAGCCCCAGCATTTT,CASSLSIRRDQPQHF
NA,NA,TRBJ2-5,TRBV15,TGTGCCACCAGCAGTGGACAGGCCTGGGGTCAAACGGAGGGAGAGACCCAGTACTTC,CATSSGQAWGQTEGETQYF
NA,NA,TRBJ1-2,TRBV28,TGTGCCAGCAGTCCGCCCAACATGCGGGGGTATGGCTACACCTTC,CASSPPNMRGYGYTF
NA,NA,TRBJ1-2,TRBV5-1,TGCGCCAGCAGCTTAAGCGGGGGGAACTATGGCTACACCTTC,CASSLSGGNYGYTF
NA,NA,TRBJ2-6,TRBV7-7,TGTGCTAGCAGCTCCACGAGGGGGAGGGCTGGGGCCAACGTCCTGACTTTC,CASSSTRGRAGANVLTF
NA,NA,TRBJ2-2,TRBV4-2,TGTGCCAGCAGCCAAGCGGCCCGGGACACCGGGGAGCTGTTTTTT,CASSQAARDTGELFF
NA,NA,TRBJ2-7,TRBV6-2/TRBV6-3,TGTGCCAGCAGTTCCGACGGGACATCTTACCTCCCCTCCTACGAGCAGTACTTC,CASSSDGTSYLPSYEQYF
TRBD2,NA,TRBJ2-3,TRBV4-2,TGTGCCAGCAGCCGAGGACTAGCGGGGGGGCCGAATACGCAGTATTTT,CASSRGLAGGPNTQYF
NA,NA,TRBJ2-1,TRBV20-1,TGCAGTGCTCCGACCTCCGCTCTAGCCAATGAGCAGTTCTTC,CSAPTSALANEQFF
NA,NA,TRBJ2-3,TRBV2,TGTGCCAGCAGCAACGGGCGCCTAGATACGCAGTATTTT,CASSNGRLDTQYF
NA,NA,TRBJ1-2,TRBV9,TGTGCCAGCAGCGCCCGGACGGAACTTAACTATGGCTACACCTTC,CASSARTELNYGYTF
TRBD1,NA,TRBJ1-6,TRBV2,TGTGCCAGCAGTAGGGGACAGGGGAGGCCTAATAATTCACCCCTCCACTTT,CASSRGQGRPNNSPLHF
NA,NA,TRBJ2-5,TRBV5-5,TGTGCCAGCAGCTTGCTGAGAAGGGGTGGCGTTGAAGAGACCCAGTACTTC,CASSLLRRGGVEETQYF
NA,NA,TRBJ1-6,TRBV20-1,TGCAGTGCTCTCGGCGCTCGAACAAATTATAATTCACCCCTCCACTTT,CSALGARTNYNSPLHF
NA,NA,TRBJ2-7,TRBV12-3/TRBV12-4,TGTGCCAGCAGGGTTCAGGGAACTCATCCGGGGGAGCAGTACTTC,CASRVQGTHPGEQYF
NA,NA,TRBJ2-1,TRBV9,TGTGCCAGCAGCGTTAATGTTGGGGATTACAATGAGCAGTTCTTC,CASSVNVGDYNEQFF
TRBD1,NA,TRBJ1-1,TRBV3-1,TGTGCCAGCAGCCAAAGGGACAGGAGGACTGAAGCTTTCTTT,CASSQRDRRTEAFF
TRBD1,NA,TRBJ2-7,TRBV28,TGTGCCAGCAGCAATACCAGACAGGGGAAGTACGAGCAGTACTTC,CASSNTRQGKYEQYF
NA,NA,TRBJ1-3,TRBV20-1,TGCAGTGCCGTTCGCATTGGTAAGCGGGCGACGAGCTCTGGAAACACCATATATTTT,CSAVRIGKRATSSGNTIYF
TRBD2,NA,TRBJ2-3,TRBV19,TGTGCCACCACGGGACTAGCAAGCACAGATACGCAGTATTTT,CATTGLASTDTQYF
NA,NA,TRBJ2-7,TRBV7-9,TGTGCCAGCACTTTAGAGGGCTACGAGCAGTACTTC,CASTLEGYEQYF
TRBD2,NA,TRBJ2-1,TRBV6-4,TGTGCCACTTCAGCGGGGGGGTCACATGAGCAGTTCTTC,CATSAGGSHEQFF
TRBD2,NA,TRBJ2-3,TRBV29-1,TGCAGCGTTGAAGCAGGGAGGTCTAGCGGTAGTGGGGATACGCAGTATTTT,CSVEAGRSSGSGDTQYF
NA,NA,TRBJ1-5,TRBV24-1,TGTGCCACCAGTGATTCGTCAACAGGCAATCAGCCCCAGCATTTT,CATSDSSTGNQPQHF
NA,NA,TRBJ2-7,TRBV11-3,TGTGCCAGCAGCTCCCAAGGACGGAGCTACGAGCAGTACTTC,CASSSQGRSYEQYF
NA,NA,TRBJ2-3,TRBV5-1,TGCGCCAGCAGCCCACCTAGTAGCGCAGATACGCAGTATTTT,CASSPPSSADTQYF
NA,NA,TRBJ1-4,TRBV3-1,TGTGCCAGCAGCCAAGATCGGTTGGGGACCCGAGAGGGAAAACTGTTTTTT,CASSQDRLGTREGKLFF
NA,NA,TRBJ1-5,TRBV30,TGTGCCTGGAGTGTTGGGGTACGTCAGCCCCAGCATTTT,CAWSVGVRQPQHF
NA,NA,TRBJ1-1,TRBV2,TGTGCCAGCATGGAAGTCGGAATTCCTGGGACTGAAGCTTTCTTT,CASMEVGIPGTEAFF
TRBD2,NA,TRBJ2-3,TRBV28,TGTGCCAGCAGTTCTCCAGGACTAGCGGGGGTCACAGATACGCAGTATTTT,CASSSPGLAGVTDTQYF
NA,NA,TRBJ1-5,TRBV28,TGTGCCAGCAGTTCATACAGGGAGGGTCAGCCCCAGCATTTT,CASSSYREGQPQHF
NA,NA,TRBJ2-7,TRBV3-1,TGTGCCAGCAGTCAGGACACTGTGAGAATAGAGCAGTACTTC,CASSQDTVRIEQYF